At least ten counts were recorded for the clone carrying this TCR beta chain. The target antigen is unknown. The CDR3 extends over 15 amino acids. Germline V gene data show CDR1 as DFQATT and CDR2 as SNEGSKA (reference sequence). V trimming: 6 bases; J trimming: 5 bases; junction bases outside the gene matches: 9. The source of the sample is a study of T cells in Graves' hyperthyroidism and ophthalmopathy. General study findings and limits: Ophthalmopathy, as predicted by the model, came a median roughly 6.5 months after the prediction.

Amplified TCR beta CDR3 regions derived from RNA transcripts. When the TCR CDR3 underwent first-round RT-PCR, the HTBI primer set was used. Each CDR3 protein gets one entry after TCRdb re-called the multiplex PCR reads with MiXCR. The repertoire holds more than 550,000 distinct CDR3 sequences, 18% seen once, with 15% to 20% in the top ten. Newly diagnosed patients aged 18 to 65 had hyperthyroidism of under 2 months' duration. Clinical symptoms, serum thyroxine and TRAb, thyroid ultrasound and orbital computed tomography were used for the diagnoses. It was 8 to 10 ml of fresh peripheral blood that supplied the PBMCs.

The sequence was obtained from a woman aged 45-65 years with Graves' hyperthyroidism that later progressed to Graves' ophthalmopathy. The chain has TRBV20-1 and TRBJ2-5; TRBD2 aligns across 13 bases. The specimen was blood. The CDR3 is CSASAGLAGVETQYF. Written as DNA, the CDR3 is TGCAGTGCCTCAGCTGGACTAGCGGGGGTGGAGACCCAGTACTTC.